The clone carrying this T cell receptor beta chain was recorded a few times. Authors' data handling: Estimated nucleated cell counts came from reference gene primer amplification. Clones were sequenced by immunoSEQ multiplex PCR, and TCRdb holds only the in-frame ones, with some missing. V and J calls and clone size are given by that table; D and trimming were obtained from the DNA. The top ten hold about 1% of the sample, which has about 270,000 clones, approximately 91% seen once. The CDR3 is 16 residues long. Trimming cost V 8 bases and J 3 bases, with 20 bases left between them. Germline V lookup: CDR1 WNHNN, CDR2 SYGVQD (reference sequence). These data are taken from a study of blood T cell repertoires in COVID-19. Study-level background: The study drew acute and convalescent COVID-19 samples from the United States, Italy and Spain.

The chain joins TRBV10-1 to TRBJ1-5; D possibly corresponds to TRBD1 (5 bases). This receptor was identified in a young woman who had recovered from COVID-19. What was sequenced was PBMCs or T cells enriched from blood (not recorded which). The CDR3 region is CASGCRLTDVNQPQHF. The CDR3, as DNA: TGCGCCAGCGGATGTCGTCTGACAGACGTCAATCAGCCCCAGCATTTT.